Listed here are 15 T cell receptor beta chains from one sample, sequenced in a study of T cell repertoires in cytomegalovirus infection. TCRdb processed the reads anew with MiXCR; each CDR3 protein has one entry. The repertoire has 150,000 to 200,000 distinct CDR3 sequences, 13% to 15% of them found once; the top ten carry more than 20%. Sequencing input: PBMCs. All receptors come from a human donor in good health (CMV status not recorded). Some clones in this sample may be carry-over from other donors' samples.

The chain uses TRBV11-2 and TRBJ1-2; D possibly corresponds to TRBD1 (6 bases). Trimming left V 0 bases short and J 3 bases short, with 11 bases between. Germline CDR1 SGHAT, CDR2 FQNNGV. The CDR3 is 15 residues long. CDR3 sequence: CASSLEQDSYYGYTF. The CDR3 DNA sequence: TGTGCCAGCAGCTTAGAACAGGACAGTTACTATGGCTACACCTTC. The whole variable domain, remainder taken from reference TRBV11-2 and TRBJ1-2, is EAGVAQSPRYKIIEKRQSVAFWCNPISGHATLYWYQQILGQGPKLLIQFQNNGVVDDSQLPKDRFSAERLKGVDSTLKIQPAKLEDSAVYLCASSLEQDSYYGYTFGSGTRLTVV.

This clonotype has ten or more counts. The V call is TRBV5-6, the J call TRBJ1-1; 7 positions agree with TRBD1. V shed 2 bases, J shed 5 bases, and the junction held 6 bases outside the gene matches. This CDR3 has 14 residues. Germline CDR1 SGHDT, CDR2 YYEEEE. The CDR3 region has the DNA TGTGCCAGCAGCTTCAAACAGGGGTCGACTGAAGCTTTCTTT. Protein product: CASSFKQGSTEAFF.

About this clonotype itself: Given a much more abundant clone one base away, this may be a read error. The CDR3 DNA reads TGTGCCAGCAGCTTAGAACGCTTTGGAAAAGAGCAGTTCTTC. Its translation is CASSLERFGKEQFF. The chain joins TRBV7-2 to TRBJ2-1; no reliable D call. Per germline, CDR1 SGHTA and CDR2 FQGNSA. The CDR3 loop spans 14 amino acids. The V gene lost 1 base and the J gene lost 10 bases, with 14 bases spanning the gap.

Details on this clonotype: A read error may be the cause here, since a much bigger clone is one base away. The genes are TRBV12-3 or TRBV12-4 and TRBJ1-5; D is uncertain. This CDR3 has 13 residues. Between the trimmed V and J ends, which lost 5 bases and 0 bases, there was a span of 5 bases. The CDR3 DNA follows: TGTGCCAGCAGTATAAGTAGCAATCAGCCCCAGCATTTT. It specifies CASSISSNQPQHF.

The rearrangement links TRBV5-1 to TRBJ1-1; TRBD1 aligns across 9 bases. Trimming took 1 base from V and 4 from J; bases not matched to a gene: 5. The length of the CDR3 is 15 residues. The germline CDR1 and CDR2 sequences are SGHRS and YFSETQ. The CDR3 coding sequence is TGCGCCAGCAGCTTGTCCGGGACAGGGCGCACTGAAGCTTTCTTT. Translating gives CASSLSGTGRTEAFF.

This clonotype occurred many times. J is TRBJ2-3 and V is TRBV18, with 9 bases aligning to TRBD2. V was pared by 2 bases and J by 9 bases, with 6 bases of the junction left unmatched. The CDR3 has 14 amino acids. Looked up from germline, CDR1 is KGHSH and CDR2 is LQKENI. CDR3 region: CASSPGSSGKTQYF. The DNA of the CDR3 is TGTGCCAGCTCACCAGGGTCTAGCGGGAAGACGCAGTATTTT.

This sequence joins TRBV2 and TRBJ1-5, with a weak D call TRBD1 (5 bases). V was pared by 8 bases and J by 1 base, with 9 bases between. The CDR3 covers 13 residues. CDR1 SNHLY and CDR2 FYNNEI come from the germline V gene. The CDR3 here is CASGDRSNQPQHF. Written as DNA, the CDR3 is TGTGCCAGCGGAGACAGAAGCAATCAGCCCCAGCATTTT.

V usage is TRBV6-2 or TRBV6-3 and J usage is TRBJ2-7, with a weak D call TRBD1 (5 bases). Per the germline V gene, CDR1 is MNHEY and CDR2 is SVGEGT. V was cut by 0 bases and J by 0 bases, with 6 bases left in between. The CDR3 length is 14 residues. The CDR3 loop is CASSYSDSSYEQYF. CDR3 in DNA: TGTGCCAGCAGTTACTCAGACAGCTCCTACGAGCAGTACTTC.

Many counts were recorded for this clonotype. The chain recombines TRBV4-2 with TRBJ2-5; 13 nucleotides align to TRBD2. Germline V gene lookup returns CDR1 LGHNA and CDR2 YNFKEQ. V lost 0 bases and J lost 0; bases outside the gene matches: 4. The CDR3 covers 18 residues. Written as DNA, the CDR3 is TGTGCCAGCAGCCAAGAACTAGCGGGGGGGAGGTACCAAGAGACCCAGTACTTC. Translation gives CASSQELAGGRYQETQYF.

This clonotype showed up many times. The gene calls are TRBV7-8 and TRBJ2-1, with D possibly TRBD2 on 5 matching bases. V was cut by 5 bases and J by 8 bases, with 16 bases left in between. CDR1 and CDR2 from the germline V gene are SGHVS and FQNEAQ. The CDR3 is 14 residues long. The CDR3 region is CASSPDSPGDEQFF. DNA for the CDR3: TGTGCCAGCAGCCCGGACTCCCCCGGGGATGAGCAGTTCTTC.

This clonotype has ten or more counts. V usage is TRBV7-2 and J usage is TRBJ1-5; maybe TRBD1 (5 bases). Germline V CDR1 and CDR2: SGHTA, FQGNSA. Trimming cost V 3 bases and J 7 bases, with 13 bases left between them. The CDR3 is 14 residues long. The CDR3 bases are TGTGCCAGCAGCTTCGGGGGATTCGGGCAGCCCCAGCATTTT. Its translation: CASSFGGFGQPQHF. The full variable domain, in which reference TRBV7-2 and TRBJ1-5 provide the parts outside the CDR3, is GAGVSQSPSNKVTEKGKDVELRCDPISGHTALYWYRQSLGQGLEFLIYFQGNSAPDKSGLPSDRFSAERTGGSVSTLTIQRTQQEDSAVYLCASSFGGFGQPQHFGDGTRLSIL.

This clonotype was seen a single time. The chain carries TRBV18 and TRBJ1-1; 10 positions agree with TRBD1. The CDR3 length is 14 residues. CDR1 and CDR2 (germline): KGHSH, LQKENI. J was trimmed by 4 bases and V by 3 bases; bases with no gene match: 2. CDR3: CASSPWTGGTEAFF. The DNA of the CDR3 is TGTGCCAGCTCACCGTGGACAGGGGGCACTGAAGCTTTCTTT.

This clonotype came up a few times. The rearrangement links TRBV29-1 to TRBJ2-7; weak D call: TRBD1 (7 bases). The germline CDR1 and CDR2 sequences are SQVTM and ANQGSEA. This CDR3 region has 13 residues. Trimming stripped 4 bases from V and 6 bases from J, with 16 bases between. The CDR3 sequence is CSVVEGARLEQYF. DNA for the CDR3: TGCAGCGTTGTGGAGGGGGCGAGGCTCGAGCAGTACTTC.

This clonotype was observed at least ten times. V is TRBV7-3 and J is TRBJ1-5, with unresolved D. Germline lookup yields CDR1 SGHTA and CDR2 FQGTGA. The CDR3 extends over 13 amino acids. Trimming cost V 5 bases and J 4 bases, with 9 bases left between them. CDR3 coding DNA: TGTGCCAGCAGCCCAGGACGGAATCAGCCCCAGCATTTT. Its translation is CASSPGRNQPQHF.

The rearrangement uses TRBV6-6 and TRBJ1-4; no clear D. V was pared by 4 bases and J by 8 bases, with 5 bases between. From germline, CDR1 is MNHNY and CDR2 SVGAGI (reference sequence). The CDR3 totals 11 residues. This CDR3 is CASSSLEKLFF. The CDR3 region has the DNA TGTGCCAGCAGTTCCCTGGAAAAACTGTTTTTT.